The sequence of this T cell receptor beta chain was determined in a study of cytomegalovirus exposure and HLA in healthy donors. Overall study context: The same platform as the roughly 670 first-cohort repertoires was used for the 100 to 150 validation repertoires, a later analysis reported. General study points: A list of about 180 TCR beta chains associated with cytomegalovirus was given.

Assay used: immunoSEQ multiplex PCR; TCRdb lists only in-frame clones, some missing. Of about 43,000 clones detected, approximately 90% appear once; the ten largest clones hold roughly 5.2%. The CDR3 is 18 residues long. Germline V lookup: CDR1 SGHTA, CDR2 FQGNSA. V was trimmed by 0 bases and J by 6 bases, leaving 24 bases between them. In regard to this clone: Its antigen is still unknown.

J is TRBJ2-7 and V is TRBV7-2; tentatively, D is TRBD1 (6 bases). This receptor was taken from a man aged 18 to 29 in good health and CMV-seronegative. The sample was PBMCs. The CDR3 DNA sequence: TGTGCCAGCAGCTTAGCGCCCCCCAACAGGGACCCGAGGACCGAGCAGTACTTC. Its protein product is CASSLAPPNRDPRTEQYF.